These 32 T cell receptor beta chains share one sample of origin, sequenced in a study of T cell responses to AZD1222 COVID-19 vaccine. The method was immunoSEQ multiplex PCR; TCRdb's version includes in-frame clones alone and lacks a portion of them. The table has about 100,000 clones, roughly 90% seen once. The sequencing here drew on peripheral blood, taken on day 0 of AZD1222 vaccination. These TCRs come from an adult in good health.

The gene calls are TRBV9 and TRBJ1-1; D unclear. CDR1 and CDR2 from the germline V gene are SGDLS and YYNGEE. The CDR3 extends over 13 amino acids. V gave up 4 bases and J gave up 3 bases, with 10 bases separating them. The CDR3 protein is CASSPDIYTEAFF. The DNA of the CDR3 is TGTGCCAGCAGCCCTGACATATACACTGAAGCTTTCTTT.

This chain joins TRBV7-3 and TRBJ2-1; D may be TRBD1 (5 bases). The V gene lost 5 bases and the J gene lost 12 bases, with 14 bases spanning the gap. The germline V gene encodes CDR1 SGHTA and CDR2 FQGTGA. The CDR3 has 12 amino acids. This CDR3 is CASSPGSGRQFF. The CDR3 DNA reads as TGTGCCAGCAGCCCAGGGTCAGGAAGGCAGTTCTTC.

The genes are TRBV3-1 (or the pseudogene TRBV3-2) and TRBJ1-2; D gene unclear. The CDR3 is 14 amino acids. V lost 2 bases and J lost 4, with 11 bases in between. The V gene's germline CDR1 is LGHDT and CDR2 YNNKEL (reference sequence). The CDR3 sequence: CASSQQLMVYGYTF. DNA of the CDR3: TGTGCCAGCAGCCAACAATTGATGGTCTATGGCTACACCTTC.

The chain is built from TRBV2 and TRBJ2-1; 10 bases fit TRBD2. Germline lookup yields CDR1 SNHLY and CDR2 FYNNEI. The CDR3 runs to 14 residues. Germline trimming cut 5 bases from V and 8 bases from J; bases unmatched to any gene: 6. The DNA for the CDR3 is TGTGCCAGCAGTTACCAGCGGGAGGGCGATGAGCAGTTCTTC. It codes for CASSYQREGDEQFF.

The chain carries TRBV2 and TRBJ2-7; 8 positions match TRBD1. V was clipped by 6 bases and J by 0 bases; unmatched bases: 7. Germline V gives CDR1 SNHLY, CDR2 FYNNEI. The CDR3 sequence is 15 residues long. Here the CDR3 reads CASSVPGQVSYEQYF. CDR3 coding DNA: TGTGCCAGCAGCGTACCGGGACAGGTCTCCTACGAGCAGTACTTC.

CDR3 bases: TGTGCCAGCAGGATACACTTAGGGACTAGCGGGGGGGACGAGCAGTACTTC. This sequence encodes CASRIHLGTSGGDEQYF. The chain employs TRBV28 and TRBJ2-7; 16 bases align to TRBD2. This CDR3 comprises 17 residues. Germline V gene sequence: CDR1 MDHEN, CDR2 SYDVKM. V gave up 6 bases and J gave up 5 bases; unmatched junction bases: 10.

The J gene is TRBJ2-3, the V gene TRBV5-8, with 7 bases that match TRBD1. This CDR3 is 13 amino acids long. Germline values: CDR1 SGHTS, CDR2 YDEGEE. With V trimmed by 2 bases and J by 7 bases, 4 bases remained unmatched. For the CDR3, the DNA is TGTGCCAGCAGCTTCGACAGGGCAAATACGCAGTATTTT. Amino acids: CASSFDRANTQYF.

The chain couples TRBV9 to TRBJ1-1, with D unresolved. Deletions cut 0 bases from V and 0 bases from J, with 9 bases between. The CDR3 has 15 amino acids. Germline CDR1 SGDLS, CDR2 YYNGEE. Here the CDR3 reads CASSVVGSMNTEAFF. The CDR3 coding sequence is TGTGCCAGCAGCGTAGTTGGCAGTATGAACACTGAAGCTTTCTTT.

This clone came up a few times. V and J are TRBV5-1 and TRBJ2-2; 11 nucleotides match TRBD1. The germline gives CDR1 SGHRS, CDR2 YFSETQ. The CDR3 spans 15 residues. V gave up 4 bases and J gave up 4 bases; unmatched junction bases: 3. CDR3 DNA: TGCGCCAGCAGCGCCGGGACAGGGGGCACCGGGGAGCTGTTTTTT. Translation gives CASSAGTGGTGELFF.

The chain employs TRBV7-6 and TRBJ1-6; D may be TRBD1 (6 bases). This CDR3 has 15 residues. Germline V gene lookup returns CDR1 SGHVS and CDR2 FNYEAQ. The V and J ends lost 0 bases and 9 bases respectively, with 12 bases between them. The CDR3, as DNA: TGTGCCAGCAGCTTAGCTAACAGGGATCTTTCACCCCTCCACTTT. As protein: CASSLANRDLSPLHF.

The count of this clone is one. V usage is TRBV7-9 and J usage is TRBJ2-5, with 9 bases fitting TRBD1. The V segment lost 5 bases and the J segment 5 bases; nucleotides outside the gene matches: 6. Looked up from germline, CDR1 is SEHNR and CDR2 is FQNEAQ (reference sequence). The CDR3 loop spans 14 amino acids. The CDR3 spells CASSPQGAGETQYF. The CDR3 nucleotides read TGTGCCAGCAGCCCACAGGGGGCAGGGGAGACCCAGTACTTC.

The chain employs TRBV5-5 and TRBJ2-2; D call uncertain. Trimming removed 3 bases from V and 4 bases from J, with 7 bases in between. Germline-derived CDR1 and CDR2 are SGHKS and YYEKEE (reference sequence). The CDR3 runs 13 residues. Here the CDR3 reads CASSWATTGELFF. Here the CDR3 DNA reads TGTGCCAGCAGCTGGGCAACCACCGGGGAGCTGTTTTTT.

The V call is TRBV19, the J call TRBJ1-2, with no clear D. Germline-derived CDR1 and CDR2 are LNHDA and SQIVND (reference sequence). Trimming left V 6 bases short and J 6 bases short, with 29 bases between. The CDR3 consists of 18 residues. CDR3 in amino acids: CASSPTREGAMRGNGYTF. CDR3 bases: TGTGCCAGTAGCCCTACCCGAGAAGGCGCAATGAGAGGAAATGGCTACACCTTC.

The count of this clone is one. The chain recombines TRBV4-2 with TRBJ1-4; D may be TRBD1 (6 bases). V was trimmed by 5 bases and J by 8 bases, leaving 15 bases between them. Germline V gene data show CDR1 as LGHNA and CDR2 as YNFKEQ. The CDR3 has 14 amino acids. For the CDR3, the DNA is TGTGCCAGCAGCGGGGACACCGGCCGGGAAAAACTGTTTTTT. It encodes CASSGDTGREKLFF.

This clone was counted only a few times. In DNA, the CDR3 is TGTGCCAGCAACCAACTTGACAGAATCTATAATTCACCCCTCCACTTT. Translating it yields CASNQLDRIYNSPLHF. The V gene is TRBV27, the J gene TRBJ1-6; a possible D gene is TRBD1 (5 bases). CDR1 is MNHEY, CDR2 SMNVEV, per germline (reference sequence). V was cut by 7 bases and J by 3 bases, with 16 bases left in between. The CDR3 has 16 amino acids.

The chain couples TRBV3-1 (or the pseudogene TRBV3-2) to TRBJ2-1; TRBD2 matches 9 bases. Germline assignment: CDR1 LGHDT and CDR2 YNNKEL (reference sequence). V shed 4 bases, J shed 7 bases, and the junction held 8 bases outside the gene matches. CDR3 length: 15 residues. CDR3 in DNA: TGTGCCAGCAGCCGATCAAGCGGGAGGAGGAATGAGCAGTTCTTC. Its translation is CASSRSSGRRNEQFF.

The chain combines TRBV6-5 with TRBJ1-4, with D possibly TRBD1 on 5 matching bases. V shed 2 bases and J shed 3 bases, with 13 bases lying between them. Germline assignment: CDR1 MNHEY and CDR2 SVGAGI. CDR3 length: 16 residues. In DNA, the CDR3 is TGTGCCAGCAGTTACGCAACTCAGGGATCTAATGAAAAACTGTTTTTT. Protein product: CASSYATQGSNEKLFF.

The chain employs TRBV3-1 (or the pseudogene TRBV3-2) and TRBJ1-1; D perhaps matches TRBD1 (5 bases). The germline CDR1 and CDR2 sequences are LGHDT and YNNKEL (reference sequence). CDR3 size: 15 residues. The V end was cut by 6 bases, the J end by 2 bases, with 16 bases between. The CDR3 DNA reads as TGTGCCAGCAGAAGAGGACACCTCGCTAACACTGAAGCTTTCTTT. It yields the protein CASRRGHLANTEAFF.

The chain couples TRBV27 to TRBJ2-7; 7 nucleotides align to TRBD1. This CDR3 has 18 amino acids. J lost 6 bases, V lost 5 bases, and 22 bases had no gene match. CDR1 and CDR2 (germline): MNHEY, SMNVEV (reference sequence). The CDR3 bases are TGTGCCAGCAGTCCTACCCCACAGGGGCTGACGGCTCGGGGCGAGCAGTACTTC. Its protein is CASSPTPQGLTARGEQYF.

The J gene is TRBJ2-3, the V gene TRBV28; D might be TRBD1 (5 bases). The CDR3 loop spans 13 amino acids. Germline lookup yields CDR1 MDHEN and CDR2 SYDVKM. The V end was cut by 2 bases, the J end by 4 bases, with 7 bases between. The CDR3 is CASSLNRPDTQYF. In nucleotides, the CDR3 is TGTGCCAGCAGTTTAAACAGGCCAGATACGCAGTATTTT.

This sequence joins TRBV2 and TRBJ2-3; 11 positions agree with TRBD2. From germline, CDR1 is SNHLY and CDR2 FYNNEI. J lost 0 bases, V lost 10 bases, and 3 bases had no gene match. The CDR3 sequence is 14 residues long. This chain's CDR3 is CATRLAGSTDTQYF. DNA for the CDR3: TGTGCCACGAGACTAGCGGGAAGCACAGATACGCAGTATTTT.

The chain links TRBV6-2 or TRBV6-3 to TRBJ2-6; D is uncertain. V lost 2 bases and J lost 4, with 9 bases in between. From germline, CDR1 is MNHEY and CDR2 SVGEGT. This CDR3 contains 15 residues. CDR3 coding DNA: TGTGCCAGCAGTTACAGTCTCTCAGGGGCCAACGTCCTGACTTTC. It encodes CASSYSLSGANVLTF.

The gene calls are TRBV7-2 and TRBJ1-5; D gene unclear. CDR3 size: 15 residues. Germline assignment: CDR1 SGHTA and CDR2 FQGNSA. V shed 0 bases and J shed 0 bases, with 6 bases lying between them. The CDR3, as DNA: TGTGCCAGCAGCTTAGCCGCTTATAGCAATCAGCCCCAGCATTTT. It yields the protein CASSLAAYSNQPQHF.

J is TRBJ1-1 and V is TRBV7-2, with unresolved D. V was shortened by 2 bases and J by 1 base, with 17 bases between the two germline ends. From germline, CDR1 is SGHTA and CDR2 FQGNSA. This CDR3 has 17 residues. CDR3 coding DNA: TGTGCCAGCAGCTTAATTGTAAATTATCCTGCGAACACTGAAGCTTTCTTT. Translation gives CASSLIVNYPANTEAFF.

The chain uses TRBV6-5 and TRBJ1-5; tentative D call: TRBD1 (6 bases). The CDR3 runs 13 residues. Trimming cost V 8 bases and J 4 bases, with 12 bases left between them. The germline CDR1 and CDR2 sequences are MNHEY and SVGAGI. The DNA of the CDR3 is TGTGCCAGCTCCCGGGGGCTAAATCAGCCCCAGCATTTT. It encodes CASSRGLNQPQHF.

The chain employs TRBV4-1 and TRBJ1-6, with 7 bases matching TRBD1. The CDR3 has 16 amino acids. Germline CDR1 reads MGHRA; CDR2 reads YSYEKL. V lost 0 bases to trimming and J lost 4 bases; unmatched junction nucleotides: 3. CDR3 coding DNA: TGCGCCAGCAGCCAAGATGCAGGGGGATATAATTCACCCCTCCACTTT. This encodes CASSQDAGGYNSPLHF.

This chain joins TRBV7-2 and TRBJ1-1; D is unresolved. CDR1 and CDR2 (germline): SGHTA, FQGNSA. V was clipped by 2 bases and J by 3 bases, with 10 bases between them. The CDR3 length is 14 residues. The CDR3 DNA reads as TGTGCCAGCAGCTTACCCAGGCAGGACACTGAAGCTTTCTTT. It yields the protein CASSLPRQDTEAFF.

The chain couples TRBV28 to TRBJ1-6, with D perhaps TRBD1 (5 bases). The CDR3 has 16 amino acids. Between the trimmed V and J ends, which lost 6 bases and 3 bases, there was a span of 15 bases. The germline V gene has CDR1 MDHEN and CDR2 SYDVKM. CDR3: CASSSAGGDYNSPLHF. In DNA form, the CDR3 reads TGTGCCAGCAGCTCCGCTGGGGGGGACTATAATTCACCCCTCCACTTT.

This clone was picked up a small number of times. This chain uses TRBV5-1 with TRBJ1-6; no definite D call. This CDR3 comprises 15 residues. Per the germline V gene, CDR1 is SGHRS and CDR2 is YFSETQ. The V end lost 4 bases, the J end lost 0 bases, and 8 bases lay between the germline ends. The CDR3 DNA reads TGCGCCAGCAGCATCGAAAGCTCCTATAATTCACCCCTCCACTTT. It translates to CASSIESSYNSPLHF.

V and J are TRBV9 and TRBJ2-1, with 8 positions matching TRBD1. This CDR3 region has 23 residues. The junction had 33 bases not matched to a gene; V was cut back by 3 bases and J by 7 bases. Germline V CDR1 and CDR2: SGDLS, YYNGEE. The CDR3 region has the DNA TGTGCCAGCAGCGATAAGGACAGGGACCCTGATGAGGCCCTCAGCACCTTTTGGAATGAGCAGTTCTTC. This codes for CASSDKDRDPDEALSTFWNEQFF. Based on the CDR3 plus reference TRBV9 and TRBJ2-1, the full variable domain is DSGVTQTPKHLITATGQRVTLRCSPRSGDLSVYWYQQSLDQGLQFLIQYYNGEERAKGNILERFSAQQFPDLHSELNLSSLELGDSALYFCASSDKDRDPDEALSTFWNEQFFGPGTRLTVL.

This chain uses TRBV2 with TRBJ2-1; TRBD2 aligns across 10 bases. In germline, CDR1 is SNHLY, CDR2 FYNNEI. This CDR3 is 15 amino acids long. J gave up 2 bases and V 6 bases, and 4 bases lay outside the gene matches. CDR3 in amino acids: CASSQLAGTYNEQFF. The CDR3, as DNA: TGTGCCAGCAGCCAACTAGCGGGAACCTACAATGAGCAGTTCTTC.

J is TRBJ1-5 and V is TRBV24-1, with a weak D call TRBD1 (6 bases). V was trimmed by 9 bases and J by 1 base, leaving 6 bases between them. The germline gives CDR1 KGHDR, CDR2 SFDVKD. The CDR3 is 12 residues long. The DNA for the CDR3 is TGTGCCACCCAGGGGAGCAATCAGCCCCAGCATTTT. It translates to CATQGSNQPQHF.